Listed below are T cell receptor beta chains from one sample, sequenced in a study of shared clonotypes between healthy human individuals. Libraries were prepared by immunoSEQ multiplex PCR; TCRdb keeps only in-frame clonotypes and omits some of them. The table has about 2.5 million clones, about nine tenths seen once. Sequencing input: naive CD4+ T cells from PBMCs. All receptors derive from a man younger than 35 in good health. Some clones in this sample may be carry-over from other donors' samples. The CDR3 runs from the conserved cysteine through the conserved F or W. Each record gives: V gene, D gene, J gene, clone size, CDR3 DNA, CDR3 protein. D genes are given only for firm matches. Clone size appears in some rows only: once, few, many, or a class for an expanded clone.

TRBV2,TRBD1,TRBJ2-2,-,TGTGCCAGCAGTTCCCCGAGGACAGGGTGGGAGCTGTTTTTT,CASSSPRTGWELFF
TRBV27,TRBD1,TRBJ2-2,-,TGTGCCAGTCGGACAGGGTTCACCGGGGAGCTGTTTTTT,CASRTGFTGELFF
TRBV19,TRBD2,TRBJ2-5,-,TGTGCCAGTAGAGGGCTAGCGGGACTCGGAGAGACCCAGTACTTC,CASRGLAGLGETQYF
TRBV6-6,-,TRBJ1-2,once,TGTGCCAGCACCGCGGACGGCGAAAGCTATGGCTACACCTTC,CASTADGESYGYTF
TRBV5-1,-,TRBJ2-7,-,TGCGCCAGCAGCTTGGCCGGGGGCGAGTACGAGCAGTACTTC,CASSLAGGEYEQYF
TRBV14,-,TRBJ2-1,-,TGTGCCAGCAGCCAAAACTGGTACAATGAGCAGTTCTTC,CASSQNWYNEQFF
TRBV6-5,TRBD2,TRBJ2-3,-,TGTGCCAGCAGTTCGACTAGCGGGAGGCGCACAGATACGCAGTATTTT,CASSSTSGRRTDTQYF
TRBV11-2,-,TRBJ2-1,-,TGTGCCAGCAGCTCTTTGACGGGGTACAATGAGCAGTTCTTC,CASSSLTGYNEQFF
TRBV28,-,TRBJ1-3,few,TGTGCCAGCACCGACCGCTTTGGCGGGAACACCATATATTTT,CASTDRFGGNTIYF
TRBV19,-,TRBJ2-2,-,TGTGCCAGTAGTATAACTAGCGGGGAGCTGTTTTTT,CASSITSGELFF
TRBV6-1,TRBD2,TRBJ2-1,-,TGTGCCAGCAGTCAAGCCGGGACTAGCGGGAGGGATTACAATGAGCAGTTCTTC,CASSQAGTSGRDYNEQFF
TRBV6-6,TRBD1,TRBJ1-4,-,TGTGCCAGCAGTTACCCAGGGGGTAGCGGTGAAAAACTGTTTTTT,CASSYPGGSGEKLFF
TRBV5-1,TRBD1,TRBJ2-3,-,TGCGCCAGCAGCTTGGGGACAGGGATGGGGGCAGATACGCAGTATTTT,CASSLGTGMGADTQYF
TRBV27,-,TRBJ2-7,-,TGTGCCAGCAGTTTATCGGTCCAGACCTACGAGCAGTACTTC,CASSLSVQTYEQYF
TRBV28,TRBD1,TRBJ1-2,-,TGTGCCAGCAGTTCTGCGACAGGGCGGATAGGTGGCTACACCTTC,CASSSATGRIGGYTF
TRBV7-9,TRBD2,TRBJ2-3,-,TGTGCCAGCACCTTTGGGGGGACTAGCGGGAGTGGAGGTAAAGATACGCAGTATTTT,CASTFGGTSGSGGKDTQYF
TRBV7-3,-,TRBJ2-2,-,TGTGCCAGCAGCTTACAGGGGCGCGGGACGAACACCGGGGAGCTGTTTTTT,CASSLQGRGTNTGELFF
TRBV6-1,TRBD1,TRBJ2-7,-,TGTGCCAGCTCACCGGGACAGGGTTATTACGAGCAGTACTTC,CASSPGQGYYEQYF
TRBV5-1,-,TRBJ1-1,-,TGCGCCAGCAGCAAGGCGTGGACGGGGAACACTGAAGCTTTCTTT,CASSKAWTGNTEAFF
TRBV12-5,TRBD1,TRBJ2-5,-,TGTGCTAGTGGTTTGGCTCCGGGACAGGGGGCCGCAGAGACCCAGTACTTC,CASGLAPGQGAAETQYF
TRBV4-2,TRBD2,TRBJ2-1,-,TGTGCCAGCAGCCAAGAGGGGGGGAACTACAATGAGCAGTTCTTC,CASSQEGGNYNEQFF
TRBV28,-,TRBJ1-2,-,TGTGCCAGCAGTGATTCTTATGGCTACACCTTC,CASSDSYGYTF